The TCR beta chain described here comes from a study of spatial heterogeneity in lung cancer. Regarding this clonotype: Its antigen is still unknown. Just one base apart from a much larger clone, this may be a read error.

Time point reported: sample taken at primary tumor resection. Unique molecular identifiers tagged every individual TCR cDNA molecule. TCRdb reprocessed the 5' RACE reads via MiXCR and lists one record per CDR3 protein. The sample lists fewer than 20,000 distinct CDR3 sequences, 6.5% seen once, with under 4.5% in the top ten. General study findings and limits: Expanded alpha and beta TCR counts within tumors tracked tumor mutation counts.

Looked up from germline, CDR1 is KGHSH and CDR2 is LQKENI. The V end lost 3 bases, the J end lost 7 bases, and 15 bases lay between the germline ends. This CDR3 has 14 amino acids. The source of this sequence is a female donor with early-stage non-small cell lung cancer. The V call is TRBV18, the J call TRBJ1-2; D not certain. The sequenced sample was lung tumor tissue, obtained at surgery. The CDR3 DNA reads TGTGCCAGCTCACCCATCGGGAGGGATGGTGGCTACACCTTC. Its protein product is CASSPIGRDGGYTF. Variable domain in full (rest from reference TRBV18 and TRBJ1-2): NAGVMQNPRHLVRRRGQEARLRCSPMKGHSHVYWYRQLPEEGLKFMVYLQKENIIDESGMPKERFSAEFPKEGPSILRIQQVVRGDSAAYFCASSPIGRDGGYTFGSGTRLTVV.